These T cell receptor beta chains were read from a single sample in a study of blood T cells in healthy people across ages. From the 5' RACE reads, TCRdb called clonotypes with MiXCR, one entry per CDR3 protein. The data hold about 1.5 million distinct CDR3 sequences, with about 45% observed a single time. Sample: blood. These receptors all stem from a woman younger than 30 in good health. Both conserved end residues are part of each CDR3. A D gene is named only where the DNA matches it firmly. Clone size, where shown, is once, few, many, or a class for clones that have expanded.

-,-,11,TRBV20-1,TRBJ1-2,TGCAGTGAGCCCCGGCGGAGTGGCTACACCTTC,CSEPRRSGYTF
few,-,12,TRBV27,TRBJ2-7,TGTGCCAGCAGTTATATGGAGCGGAAGCAGTACTTC,CASSYMERKQYF
-,-,12,TRBV29-1,TRBJ2-5,TGCAGCGTTGAGGGTTTGAAAAATGAGCAGTACTTC,CSVEGLKNEQYF
-,-,13,TRBV6-1,TRBJ1-2,TGTGCCAGCAGTGTACTACGTGACCATGGCTACACCTTC,CASSVLRDHGYTF
-,TRBD1,11,TRBV12-3/TRBV12-4,TRBJ1-1,TGTGCCAGCAGTGTGGACAGGGCGGCTTTCTTT,CASSVDRAAFF
few,-,13,TRBV7-2,TRBJ2-5,TGTGCCAGCAGCTCACCGCACCAAGAGACCCAGTACTTC,CASSSPHQETQYF
-,-,12,TRBV2,TRBJ2-7,TGTGCCAGCATCCTGATAGGGGCCGAGCAGTACTTC,CASILIGAEQYF
few,TRBD1,13,TRBV7-9,TRBJ2-7,TGTGCCAGCAGACGGGACAGTTTTCACGAGCAGTACTTC,CASRRDSFHEQYF
-,-,15,TRBV12-3/TRBV12-4,TRBJ1-1,TGTGCCAGCAGACCAGGGTGGGCTATGAACACTGAAGCTTTCTTT,CASRPGWAMNTEAFF
many,-,14,TRBV20-1,TRBJ1-2,TGCAGTGCTAGTCATGCAGGGGCGACCTATGGCTACACCTTC,CSASHAGATYGYTF
-,-,15,TRBV3-1,TRBJ1-1,TGTGCCAGCAGCCAAGAAAGACGTTGGAACACTGAAGCTTTCTTT,CASSQERRWNTEAFF
-,TRBD1,14,TRBV4-1,TRBJ1-1,TGCGCCAGCAGCCAGGGCGGACAGGTAACTGAAGCTTTCTTT,CASSQGGQVTEAFF
-,-,11,TRBV12-3/TRBV12-4,TRBJ2-2,TGTGCCAACAGTCCCAGCGGGGAGCTGTTTTTT,CANSPSGELFF
few,-,15,TRBV6-2/TRBV6-3,TRBJ2-1,TGTGCCAGCAGTTACGGGACTTCTTATTACAATGAGCAGTTCTTC,CASSYGTSYYNEQFF
-,-,12,TRBV12-5,TRBJ1-2,TGTGCTAGTGGTTTGCTCGACAGAGGCTACACCTTC,CASGLLDRGYTF
few,-,13,TRBV5-1,TRBJ1-1,TGCGCCAGCAGCCCGGACAGCTCCTTAGAAGCTTTCTTT,CASSPDSSLEAFF
once,-,14,TRBV3-1,TRBJ2-5,TGTGCCAGCAGCCAAGGGACGGACCAAGAGACCCAGTACTTC,CASSQGTDQETQYF
once,-,16,TRBV20-1,TRBJ2-3,TGCAGTGCTAGAGATGAAGAACGGGAATCCACAGATACGCAGTATTTT,CSARDEERESTDTQYF
-,-,15,TRBV5-1,TRBJ2-2,TGCGCCAGCAGCTTGGTAACTGCGAACACCGGGGAGCTGTTTTTT,CASSLVTANTGELFF
-,-,13,TRBV5-1,TRBJ1-2,TGCGCCAGCAGCGCCCCGGCCGGCCATGGCTACACCTTC,CASSAPAGHGYTF
-,-,15,TRBV15,TRBJ2-3,TGTGCCACCAGCAGAGCGGGGCTCCGTGGGGATACGCAGTATTTT,CATSRAGLRGDTQYF
few,-,17,TRBV5-1,TRBJ2-4,TGCGCCAGCAGCCCAGGCCGAGGGCAAGTGGCCAAAAACATTCAGTACTTC,CASSPGRGQVAKNIQYF
many,TRBD2,15,TRBV20-1,TRBJ2-1,TGCAGTGCTCACAAAGCGGGGGGCCTATACAATGAGCAGTTCTTC,CSAHKAGGLYNEQFF
-,-,14,TRBV11-2,TRBJ2-2,TGTGCCAGCTCCGGGACATTGGTCACCGGGGAGCTGTTTTTT,CASSGTLVTGELFF
-,TRBD2,14,TRBV12-3/TRBV12-4,TRBJ2-3,TGTGCCAGCAGTACGGGGGGGCCCACAGATGCGCAGTATTTT,CASSTGGPTDAQYF
-,-,13,TRBV7-9,TRBJ1-4,TGTGCCAGCAGCAGAGCGAACGAAGAAAAACTGTTTTTT,CASSRANEEKLFF